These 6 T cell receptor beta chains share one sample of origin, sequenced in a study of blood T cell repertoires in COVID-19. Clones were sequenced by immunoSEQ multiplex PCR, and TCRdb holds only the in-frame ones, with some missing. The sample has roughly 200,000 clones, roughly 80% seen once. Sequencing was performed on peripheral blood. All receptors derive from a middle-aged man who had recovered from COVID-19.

In nucleotides, the CDR3 is TGTGCCAGCAGCTTAGAAGGACTAGTGCCCGGGGAGCTGTTTTTT. Amino acids: CASSLEGLVPGELFF. This rearrangement joins TRBV11-2 to TRBJ2-2, with 7 bases fitting TRBD2. Per germline, CDR1 SGHAT and CDR2 FQNNGV. CDR3 length: 15 residues. V was clipped by 0 bases and J by 6 bases; unmatched bases: 4.

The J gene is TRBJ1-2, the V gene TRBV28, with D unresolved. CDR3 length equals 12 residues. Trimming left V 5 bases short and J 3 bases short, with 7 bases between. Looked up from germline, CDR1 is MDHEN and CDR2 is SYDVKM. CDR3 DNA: TGTGCCAGCAGTGTAAGCGACTATGGCTACACCTTC. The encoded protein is CASSVSDYGYTF.

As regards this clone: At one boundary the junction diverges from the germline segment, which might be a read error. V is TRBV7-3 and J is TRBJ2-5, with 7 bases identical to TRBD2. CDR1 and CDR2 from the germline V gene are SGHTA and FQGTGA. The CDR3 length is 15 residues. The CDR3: CASSKFGGSEEAQYF. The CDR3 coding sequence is TGTGCCAGCAGCAAATTTGGCGGGAGCGAAGAGGCCCAGTACTTC.

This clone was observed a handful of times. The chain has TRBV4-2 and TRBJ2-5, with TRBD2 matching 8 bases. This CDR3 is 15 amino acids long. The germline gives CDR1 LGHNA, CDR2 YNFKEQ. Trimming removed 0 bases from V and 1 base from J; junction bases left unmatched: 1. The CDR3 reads CASSQDREGQETQYF. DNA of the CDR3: TGTGCCAGCAGCCAAGATCGGGAGGGCCAAGAGACCCAGTACTTC.

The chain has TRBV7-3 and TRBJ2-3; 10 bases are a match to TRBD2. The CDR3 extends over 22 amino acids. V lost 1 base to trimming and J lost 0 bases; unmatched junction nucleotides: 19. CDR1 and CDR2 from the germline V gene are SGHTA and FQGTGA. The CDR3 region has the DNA TGTGCCAGCAGCTTAATTACCGCCCGGCGTAGCGGGAGGAACGCTAGCACAGATACGCAGTATTTT. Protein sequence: CASSLITARRSGRNASTDTQYF.

CDR3 bases: TGTGCCTGGAGTGGTCCCCGACTCGGCACAGATACGCAGTATTTT. This encodes CAWSGPRLGTDTQYF. The chain links TRBV30 to TRBJ2-3; D is unresolved. Deletions cut 1 base from V and 1 base from J, with 12 bases between. Germline V CDR1 and CDR2: GTSNPN, SVGIG (reference sequence). This CDR3 region has 15 residues. Full variable domain (rest looked up from reference TRBV30 and TRBJ2-3): SQTIHQWPATLVQPVGSPLSLECTVEGTSNPNLYWYRQAAGRGLQLLFYSVGIGQISSEVPQNLSASRPQDRQFILSSKKLLLSDSGFYLCAWSGPRLGTDTQYFGPGTRLTVL.